The rows below give T cell receptor beta chains drawn from one sample of a study of T-cell reconstitution after alpha-beta-depleted transplantation in children. One entry per CDR3 protein, called by TCRdb with MiXCR from the PCR reads. The data contain some 300,000 distinct CDR3 sequences, 7.5% to 9% of them seen just once; the ten biggest clones take up 9.1%. Sample: peripheral blood, taken 360 days after TCRalphabeta/CD19-depleted stem cell transplant. Every receptor here comes from a female patient younger than 10 who had a stem cell transplant for Fanconi anemia, so the T cells may come from the graft donor. Both conserved end residues are part of each CDR3.

TRBV10-3	CAISDRDGYTF
TRBV12-3/TRBV12-4	CASSSSAGLGEKLFF
TRBV29-1	CSVEDGTGPGEKLFF
TRBV7-8	CASSSYHLASYEQYF
TRBV20-1	CSAREQDYNEQFF
TRBV20-1	CSARDRVGQRSEQFF
TRBV7-2	CASSPLRRNTEAFF
TRBV7-9	CASSAIPGPGREQYF
TRBV28	CASSSPGTVDYGYTF
TRBV7-9	CASSHPGNTIYF
TRBV5-6	CASSSRYSGQGGYNEQFF
TRBV18	CASSPITQRTNNEQFF
TRBV15	CATSRGLARSSYEQYF
TRBV7-3	CASSLGRNSGNTEAFF
TRBV30	CAWSVLYEQYF
TRBV11-2	CASSLVATGVGNIQYF
TRBV12-5	CASGLELAGRDTQYF
TRBV14	CASSLQGALVNADTQYF
TRBV29-1	CSASWLGSGPVNTEAFF
TRBV18	CASSPLTGSYEQYF
TRBV28	CASSPRFLAGPLSAYEQYF
TRBV20-1	CSARITGGEKLFF
TRBV27	CASSPRRASIYEQYF
TRBV6-6	CASRPGTGSGYTF
TRBV6-5	CASSYIIGRSWANVLTF
TRBV12-3/TRBV12-4	CASSLGPGNTIYF
TRBV20-1	CSARGSSYEQYF
TRBV7-9	CASSSPTSTDTQYF
TRBV5-6	CASSRTSGRDPPYEQYF
TRBV5-1	CASSLVGLEGTEAFF
TRBV27	CASSSSRQGVIPYEQYF
TRBV6-2/TRBV6-3	CASSRGGQETQYF
TRBV24-1	CATSGGDFNEQFF
TRBV7-2	CASSSTVFPYNEQFF
TRBV6-5	CASSYALAGEDGTQYF
TRBV27	CASTASGRAVRVGELFF
TRBV6-1	CASRGTGGYEQYF
TRBV28	CASREGGATYNEQFF
TRBV11-1	CASSLKVLAGEFGTDTQYF
TRBV20-1	CSAGASGRVRLTDTQYF
TRBV7-2	CASSPRGPLYGYTF
TRBV6-2/TRBV6-3	CASRGFTEAFF
TRBV6-1	CASSDSPYVHTEAFF
TRBV20-1	CSARDPTSGSSYEQYF